This record concerns one T cell receptor (beta chain) sequence. A read error is possible here, since a much larger clone lies one base away. This sample was included in a study of regulatory T cells in long-lasting Graves disease. CDR1 is SGHVS, CDR2 FQNEAQ, per germline. The CDR3 extends over 13 amino acids. The TCR beta library used iRepertoire HTBI primers with Arm-PCR amplification of CDR3. One entry per CDR3 protein results from TCRdb running MiXCR on the multiplex PCR reads. The top ten clones hold just under 25% of a sample with 500,000 or so distinct CDR3 sequences, roughly 16% of them seen once. Noted time point: newly diagnosed GD, antithyroid drugs for less than 3 months. PBMC RNA served as the TCR library source. The sample was also reused in another study, on T cells in Graves' hyperthyroidism and ophthalmopathy.

The receptor was derived from a woman aged 35-65 years with Graves disease. This sequence joins TRBV7-8 and TRBJ1-2, with D tentatively TRBD1 (5 bases). The source was peripheral blood mononuclear cells (PBMCs), collected at new diagnosis, from a patient treated with antithyroid drugs. CDR3: CASSQSRGSGYIF. DNA for the CDR3: TGTGCCAGCAGCCAATCCCGGGGGTCAGGCTACATCTTC.